This is a list of T cell receptor beta chains from one sample in a study of blood T cell repertoires in COVID-19. Method: immunoSEQ multiplex PCR; TCRdb's copy keeps in-frame clones and lacks some. The table records approximately 94,000 clones, around four fifths of them present only once. Material for sequencing was peripheral blood. The source of these receptors is a man in his fifties with active or convalescent COVID-19. The CDR3 runs from the conserved cysteine through the conserved F or W. The order of the fields is CDR3 length, V gene, D gene, clone size, J gene, CDR3 DNA, CDR3 protein. D genes are given only for firm matches. The listing skips clone size in some rows; elsewhere it reads once, few, many or a size class.

length: 16; V: TRBV14; D: TRBD1; size: NA; J: TRBJ1-1; DNA: TGTGCCAGCAGCCAACTTACAGGGGGTCGCGACACTGAAGCTTTCTTT; CDR3: CASSQLTGGRDTEAFF
length: 14; V: TRBV4-1; D: TRBD2; size: NA; J: TRBJ2-7; DNA: TGCGCCAGCAGCGAGGAGGGAGGGCCTTTCGAGCAGTACTTC; CDR3: CASSEEGGPFEQYF
length: 13; V: TRBV15; D: NA; size: NA; J: TRBJ1-1; DNA: TGTGCCACCAGCAGGAGGGGGAATACTGAAGCTTTCTTT; CDR3: CATSRRGNTEAFF
length: 15; V: TRBV19; D: TRBD1; size: NA; J: TRBJ2-7; DNA: TGTGCCAGTAGTGACGGGACAGGGAATCCCTACGAGCAGTACTTC; CDR3: CASSDGTGNPYEQYF
length: 13; V: TRBV19; D: NA; size: NA; J: TRBJ2-5; DNA: TGTGCCACAGGGGGGACAGTCCAAGAGACCCAGTACTTC; CDR3: CATGGTVQETQYF
length: 15; V: TRBV9; D: NA; size: NA; J: TRBJ2-3; DNA: TGTGCCAGCAGCGAGCCGGGAGAGGGTACAGATACGCAGTATTTT; CDR3: CASSEPGEGTDTQYF
length: 13; V: TRBV7-3; D: TRBD1; size: NA; J: TRBJ2-5; DNA: TGTGCCAGCAGCAGGACAGGGTCAGAGACCCAGTACTTC; CDR3: CASSRTGSETQYF
length: 14; V: TRBV28; D: NA; size: NA; J: TRBJ2-7; DNA: TGTGCCAGCAGTTTAAACAGGGGACTCTCCGAGCAGTACTTC; CDR3: CASSLNRGLSEQYF
length: 14; V: TRBV3-1/TRBV3-2; D: TRBD2; size: NA; J: TRBJ2-7; DNA: TGTGCCAGCAGCCCAGCGGGAGAGCTGGAGGAGCAGTACTTC; CDR3: CASSPAGELEEQYF
length: 17; V: TRBV11-2; D: TRBD2; size: NA; J: TRBJ2-1; DNA: TGTGCCAGCAGCTCCGATGGTCTAGCGGGAGGGATCAATGAGCAGTTCTTC; CDR3: CASSSDGLAGGINEQFF
length: 14; V: TRBV10-3; D: NA; size: NA; J: TRBJ1-2; DNA: TGTGCCATCAGTGAGTCGATACAGTACTATGGCTACACCTTC; CDR3: CAISESIQYYGYTF
length: 17; V: TRBV11-3; D: TRBD2; size: few; J: TRBJ2-2; DNA: TGTGCCAGCAGCTTAGGCCTAGCGGGAGTAGATACCGGGGAGCTGTTTTTT; CDR3: CASSLGLAGVDTGELFF
length: 12; V: TRBV18; D: NA; size: NA; J: TRBJ1-2; DNA: TGTGCCAGCTCACCTACAGGAGATGGCTACACCTTC; CDR3: CASSPTGDGYTF
length: 13; V: TRBV19; D: NA; size: once; J: TRBJ2-1; DNA: TGTGCCAGTGATAGCGTGACCCGGGGGAAACAGTTCTTC; CDR3: CASDSVTRGKQFF
length: 14; V: TRBV27; D: NA; size: NA; J: TRBJ1-1; DNA: TGTGCCAGCTCCTTGAGAGCAATGAACACTGAAGCTTTCTTT; CDR3: CASSLRAMNTEAFF
length: 16; V: TRBV4-1; D: TRBD1; size: NA; J: TRBJ2-7; DNA: TGCGCCAGCAGCCAAGCTCCGGGACAGAGTTCCTACGAGCAGTACTTC; CDR3: CASSQAPGQSSYEQYF
length: 13; V: TRBV3-1/TRBV3-2; D: TRBD2; size: NA; J: TRBJ2-1; DNA: TGTGCCAGCAGATCAAGCGGGGAGGATGAGCAGTTCTTC; CDR3: CASRSSGEDEQFF
length: 16; V: TRBV4-2; D: NA; size: NA; J: TRBJ2-1; DNA: TGTGCCAGCAGCCATGGGGGGGCGGGAGTTACTGGTGAGCAGTTCTTC; CDR3: CASSHGGAGVTGEQFF
length: 13; V: TRBV6-5; D: TRBD1; size: NA; J: TRBJ1-2; DNA: TGTGCCAGCAGCCTAGACAGGGTGACTGGCTACACCTTC; CDR3: CASSLDRVTGYTF
length: 13; V: TRBV10-2; D: TRBD2; size: many; J: TRBJ2-7; DNA: TGCGCCACCTCTACTAGCGGTACCTACGAGCAGTACTTC; CDR3: CATSTSGTYEQYF
length: 15; V: TRBV24-1; D: TRBD1; size: NA; J: TRBJ1-5; DNA: TGTGCCACCAGTGGCGGGACAGGGGTTAGTCAGCCCCAGCATTTT; CDR3: CATSGGTGVSQPQHF
length: 15; V: TRBV28; D: TRBD2; size: NA; J: TRBJ2-1; DNA: TGTGCCAGCACCCCCGGGGGACTAGCGGGAGATGAGCAGTTCTTC; CDR3: CASTPGGLAGDEQFF
length: 12; V: TRBV27; D: NA; size: NA; J: TRBJ1-2; DNA: TGTGCCAGCAGCTCTCACAGGGTTGGCTACACCTTC; CDR3: CASSSHRVGYTF
length: 12; V: TRBV9; D: NA; size: NA; J: TRBJ1-2; DNA: TGTGCCAGCAGCGTAGCAGGGTATGGCTACACCTTC; CDR3: CASSVAGYGYTF